These T cell receptor beta chains were read from a single sample in a study of T cell responses to AZD1222 COVID-19 vaccine. Libraries were prepared by immunoSEQ multiplex PCR; TCRdb keeps only in-frame clonotypes and omits some of them. The sample lists 160,000 or so clones, roughly nine tenths occurring once. The material sequenced was peripheral blood, taken on day 0 of AZD1222 vaccination. These receptors came from an adult in good health. CDR3s include the opening cysteine and the closing phenylalanine or tryptophan. Fields, in order: V gene, clone size, D gene, J gene, CDR3 DNA, CDR3 protein. The D gene is left open where the match is weak. Clone size is not always given. Where it is, it says once, few, many or a class for expanded clones.

v_call: TRBV6-5
clone_size: -
d_call: TRBD1
j_call: TRBJ1-2
cdr3_nt: TGTGCCAGCAGTTACACAGGGGGCGACTATGGCTACACCTTC
cdr3_aa: CASSYTGGDYGYTF

v_call: TRBV28
clone_size: -
d_call: TRBD2
j_call: TRBJ2-7
cdr3_nt: TGTGCCAGCAGACCCGCGGGACTAGGATACGAGCAGTACTTC
cdr3_aa: CASRPAGLGYEQYF

v_call: TRBV6-6
clone_size: -
d_call: -
j_call: TRBJ1-4
cdr3_nt: TGTGCCAGCACCTCTGAGATGGTCCTGGAAAAACTGTTTTTT
cdr3_aa: CASTSEMVLEKLFF

v_call: TRBV15
clone_size: -
d_call: TRBD1
j_call: TRBJ2-2
cdr3_nt: TGTGCCACCAGCAGAGATAACATCTCGGACAGGGGGCGCGTGGGGGAGCTGTTTTTT
cdr3_aa: CATSRDNISDRGRVGELFF

v_call: TRBV6-5
clone_size: once
d_call: -
j_call: TRBJ1-1
cdr3_nt: TGTGCCAGCAGTTATGGGAATTCCAATGAAGCTTTCTTT
cdr3_aa: CASSYGNSNEAFF

v_call: TRBV19
clone_size: -
d_call: -
j_call: TRBJ1-2
cdr3_nt: TGTGCCAGTAGTACACCTCTCAAAAGGACGGACAATAACTATGGCTACACCTTC
cdr3_aa: CASSTPLKRTDNNYGYTF

v_call: TRBV6-5
clone_size: -
d_call: -
j_call: TRBJ1-1
cdr3_nt: TGTGCCAGCAGCGGCGGGGGGACTGAAGCTTTCTTT
cdr3_aa: CASSGGGTEAFF

v_call: TRBV5-1
clone_size: -
d_call: TRBD1
j_call: TRBJ2-5
cdr3_nt: TGCGCCAGCAGCCACAGCCGGGACAGGGGAGAGACCCAGTACTTC
cdr3_aa: CASSHSRDRGETQYF

v_call: TRBV27
clone_size: -
d_call: -
j_call: TRBJ1-2
cdr3_nt: TGTGCCAGCAGTTTTTCCGACAGACACTATGGCTACACCTTC
cdr3_aa: CASSFSDRHYGYTF

v_call: TRBV2
clone_size: -
d_call: TRBD1
j_call: TRBJ1-6
cdr3_nt: TGTGCCAGCAGAGGGGGACAGAGCTCCTATAATTCACCCCTCCACTTT
cdr3_aa: CASRGGQSSYNSPLHF

v_call: TRBV11-3
clone_size: -
d_call: -
j_call: TRBJ2-7
cdr3_nt: TGTGCCAGCAGCTTAGCGTCAGGGACCTACGAGCAGTACTTC
cdr3_aa: CASSLASGTYEQYF

v_call: TRBV5-1
clone_size: -
d_call: TRBD1
j_call: TRBJ2-1
cdr3_nt: TGCGCCAGCAGCTTAGGACAGGTAGTAGGGTTACAGCAGTTCTTC
cdr3_aa: CASSLGQVVGLQQFF

v_call: TRBV10-3
clone_size: -
d_call: TRBD1
j_call: TRBJ2-5
cdr3_nt: TGTGCCATCAGTGAACCGGGACAGGGTCTCCAAGAGACCCAGTACTTC
cdr3_aa: CAISEPGQGLQETQYF

v_call: TRBV18
clone_size: -
d_call: -
j_call: TRBJ1-1
cdr3_nt: TGTGCCAGCTCACCTCTCTGGGGTGACGCTGAAGCTTTCTTT
cdr3_aa: CASSPLWGDAEAFF

v_call: TRBV10-3
clone_size: -
d_call: TRBD1
j_call: TRBJ1-2
cdr3_nt: TGTGCCATCAGAAGGACAGGGGCTAACTATGGCTACACCTTC
cdr3_aa: CAIRRTGANYGYTF

v_call: TRBV30
clone_size: once
d_call: -
j_call: TRBJ1-3
cdr3_nt: TGTGCCTGGAGTTTCCAACTTCCTAGCTCTGGAAACACCATATATTTT
cdr3_aa: CAWSFQLPSSGNTIYF

v_call: TRBV2
clone_size: -
d_call: -
j_call: TRBJ1-3
cdr3_nt: TGTGCCAGCAGTGAAAGGGGAAACACCATATATTTT
cdr3_aa: CASSERGNTIYF

v_call: TRBV6-2/TRBV6-3
clone_size: -
d_call: -
j_call: TRBJ1-1
cdr3_nt: TGTGCCAGCAGTTACAACGCCCAACTAGGAGGCACTGAAGCTTTCTTT
cdr3_aa: CASSYNAQLGGTEAFF

v_call: TRBV4-1
clone_size: -
d_call: -
j_call: TRBJ1-2
cdr3_nt: TGCGCCAGCAGCCAATTTACAGGGTATGGCTACACCTTC
cdr3_aa: CASSQFTGYGYTF

v_call: TRBV5-6
clone_size: -
d_call: TRBD2
j_call: TRBJ2-1
cdr3_nt: TGTGCCAGCAGCCCCGAGGGCGGGAGAGGCAATGAGCAGTTCTTC
cdr3_aa: CASSPEGGRGNEQFF

v_call: TRBV7-2
clone_size: -
d_call: -
j_call: TRBJ2-3
cdr3_nt: TGTGCCAGCAGCTTAGTTTCGGTCCGCCCCGCAGATACGCAGTATTTT
cdr3_aa: CASSLVSVRPADTQYF

v_call: TRBV5-8
clone_size: -
d_call: -
j_call: TRBJ1-5
cdr3_nt: TGTGCCAGCAGGACACGGACAGCGAATCTAGGGGGCAATCAGCCCCAGCATTTT
cdr3_aa: CASRTRTANLGGNQPQHF

v_call: TRBV7-2
clone_size: -
d_call: -
j_call: TRBJ1-1
cdr3_nt: TGTGCCAGCAGCTTAGGAAGGGGCGGGAACACTGAAGCTTTCTTT
cdr3_aa: CASSLGRGGNTEAFF

v_call: TRBV2
clone_size: -
d_call: TRBD2
j_call: TRBJ2-1
cdr3_nt: TGTGCCAGCAGTGTTCTAGCGGGGTCCTACAATGAGCAGTTCTTC
cdr3_aa: CASSVLAGSYNEQFF

v_call: TRBV7-2
clone_size: -
d_call: TRBD1
j_call: TRBJ1-5
cdr3_nt: TGTGCCAGCAGCGTAAGCCAGGGGGCAATACGGTCGCCCCAGCATTTT
cdr3_aa: CASSVSQGAIRSPQHF

v_call: TRBV27
clone_size: -
d_call: -
j_call: TRBJ1-1
cdr3_nt: TGTGCCAGCAGTTTACTCCGGAACACTGAAGCTTTCTTT
cdr3_aa: CASSLLRNTEAFF

v_call: TRBV7-8
clone_size: -
d_call: -
j_call: TRBJ1-6
cdr3_nt: TGTGCCAGCAGCTTAGACAGAGCTAATAATTCACCCCTCCACTTT
cdr3_aa: CASSLDRANNSPLHF

v_call: TRBV7-9
clone_size: -
d_call: -
j_call: TRBJ2-1
cdr3_nt: TGTGCCAGCAGCTTAGAAGGACAGTACTACAATGAGCAGTTCTTC
cdr3_aa: CASSLEGQYYNEQFF

v_call: TRBV18
clone_size: -
d_call: TRBD1
j_call: TRBJ1-2
cdr3_nt: TGTGCCAGCTCCCTAGGACAGGGGTCGGACGGCTACACCTTC
cdr3_aa: CASSLGQGSDGYTF

v_call: TRBV11-2
clone_size: -
d_call: -
j_call: TRBJ2-1
cdr3_nt: TGTGCCAGCAGCTCCGCTGGTAGTCTCCTGAAGGTTAATGAGCAGTTCTTC
cdr3_aa: CASSSAGSLLKVNEQFF

v_call: TRBV4-1
clone_size: -
d_call: TRBD1
j_call: TRBJ1-1
cdr3_nt: TGCGCCAGCAGCCAGGGACAGGGGGTAAATTCTGAAGCTTTCTTT
cdr3_aa: CASSQGQGVNSEAFF

v_call: TRBV5-6
clone_size: -
d_call: -
j_call: TRBJ2-5
cdr3_nt: TGTGCCAGCAGCTTGGCGTCAGGGATTTCGGAGACCCAGTACTTC
cdr3_aa: CASSLASGISETQYF